The 2 T cell receptor beta chains presented below share a single source sample, sequenced in a study of shared clonotypes between healthy human individuals. The table came from immunoSEQ multiplex PCR; TCRdb's copy has only in-frame clones and leaves some out. The table shows fewer than 650,000 clones, with about 82% occurring only once. Sequencing used PBMCs. These receptors were collected from a woman aged 40 to 50 in good health. Some clones in this sample may be carry-over from other donors' samples.

This rearrangement joins TRBV5-4 to TRBJ2-1; D gene ambiguous. Germline CDR1 and CDR2: SGHNT and YYREEE (reference sequence). Between the trimmed V and J ends, which lost 0 bases and 4 bases, there was a span of 8 bases. This CDR3 contains 14 residues. The CDR3 DNA is TGTGCCAGCAGCTTGGGCAGGTATTACAATGAGCAGTTCTTC. It yields the protein CASSLGRYYNEQFF.

The chain combines TRBV2 with TRBJ2-5, with unresolved D. V was clipped by 4 bases and J by 2 bases, with 8 bases between them. The CDR3 covers 13 residues. The germline V gene has CDR1 SNHLY and CDR2 FYNNEI. The chain's CDR3 is CASSVLEQETQYF. The CDR3 nucleotides are TGTGCCAGCAGTGTGTTGGAACAAGAGACCCAGTACTTC. Based on the CDR3 plus reference TRBV2 and TRBJ2-5, the full variable domain is EPEVTQTPSHQVTQMGQEVILRCVPISNHLYFYWYRQILGQKVEFLVSFYNNEISEKSEIFDDQFSVERPDGSNFTLKIRSTKLEDSAMYFCASSVLEQETQYFGPGTRLLVL.